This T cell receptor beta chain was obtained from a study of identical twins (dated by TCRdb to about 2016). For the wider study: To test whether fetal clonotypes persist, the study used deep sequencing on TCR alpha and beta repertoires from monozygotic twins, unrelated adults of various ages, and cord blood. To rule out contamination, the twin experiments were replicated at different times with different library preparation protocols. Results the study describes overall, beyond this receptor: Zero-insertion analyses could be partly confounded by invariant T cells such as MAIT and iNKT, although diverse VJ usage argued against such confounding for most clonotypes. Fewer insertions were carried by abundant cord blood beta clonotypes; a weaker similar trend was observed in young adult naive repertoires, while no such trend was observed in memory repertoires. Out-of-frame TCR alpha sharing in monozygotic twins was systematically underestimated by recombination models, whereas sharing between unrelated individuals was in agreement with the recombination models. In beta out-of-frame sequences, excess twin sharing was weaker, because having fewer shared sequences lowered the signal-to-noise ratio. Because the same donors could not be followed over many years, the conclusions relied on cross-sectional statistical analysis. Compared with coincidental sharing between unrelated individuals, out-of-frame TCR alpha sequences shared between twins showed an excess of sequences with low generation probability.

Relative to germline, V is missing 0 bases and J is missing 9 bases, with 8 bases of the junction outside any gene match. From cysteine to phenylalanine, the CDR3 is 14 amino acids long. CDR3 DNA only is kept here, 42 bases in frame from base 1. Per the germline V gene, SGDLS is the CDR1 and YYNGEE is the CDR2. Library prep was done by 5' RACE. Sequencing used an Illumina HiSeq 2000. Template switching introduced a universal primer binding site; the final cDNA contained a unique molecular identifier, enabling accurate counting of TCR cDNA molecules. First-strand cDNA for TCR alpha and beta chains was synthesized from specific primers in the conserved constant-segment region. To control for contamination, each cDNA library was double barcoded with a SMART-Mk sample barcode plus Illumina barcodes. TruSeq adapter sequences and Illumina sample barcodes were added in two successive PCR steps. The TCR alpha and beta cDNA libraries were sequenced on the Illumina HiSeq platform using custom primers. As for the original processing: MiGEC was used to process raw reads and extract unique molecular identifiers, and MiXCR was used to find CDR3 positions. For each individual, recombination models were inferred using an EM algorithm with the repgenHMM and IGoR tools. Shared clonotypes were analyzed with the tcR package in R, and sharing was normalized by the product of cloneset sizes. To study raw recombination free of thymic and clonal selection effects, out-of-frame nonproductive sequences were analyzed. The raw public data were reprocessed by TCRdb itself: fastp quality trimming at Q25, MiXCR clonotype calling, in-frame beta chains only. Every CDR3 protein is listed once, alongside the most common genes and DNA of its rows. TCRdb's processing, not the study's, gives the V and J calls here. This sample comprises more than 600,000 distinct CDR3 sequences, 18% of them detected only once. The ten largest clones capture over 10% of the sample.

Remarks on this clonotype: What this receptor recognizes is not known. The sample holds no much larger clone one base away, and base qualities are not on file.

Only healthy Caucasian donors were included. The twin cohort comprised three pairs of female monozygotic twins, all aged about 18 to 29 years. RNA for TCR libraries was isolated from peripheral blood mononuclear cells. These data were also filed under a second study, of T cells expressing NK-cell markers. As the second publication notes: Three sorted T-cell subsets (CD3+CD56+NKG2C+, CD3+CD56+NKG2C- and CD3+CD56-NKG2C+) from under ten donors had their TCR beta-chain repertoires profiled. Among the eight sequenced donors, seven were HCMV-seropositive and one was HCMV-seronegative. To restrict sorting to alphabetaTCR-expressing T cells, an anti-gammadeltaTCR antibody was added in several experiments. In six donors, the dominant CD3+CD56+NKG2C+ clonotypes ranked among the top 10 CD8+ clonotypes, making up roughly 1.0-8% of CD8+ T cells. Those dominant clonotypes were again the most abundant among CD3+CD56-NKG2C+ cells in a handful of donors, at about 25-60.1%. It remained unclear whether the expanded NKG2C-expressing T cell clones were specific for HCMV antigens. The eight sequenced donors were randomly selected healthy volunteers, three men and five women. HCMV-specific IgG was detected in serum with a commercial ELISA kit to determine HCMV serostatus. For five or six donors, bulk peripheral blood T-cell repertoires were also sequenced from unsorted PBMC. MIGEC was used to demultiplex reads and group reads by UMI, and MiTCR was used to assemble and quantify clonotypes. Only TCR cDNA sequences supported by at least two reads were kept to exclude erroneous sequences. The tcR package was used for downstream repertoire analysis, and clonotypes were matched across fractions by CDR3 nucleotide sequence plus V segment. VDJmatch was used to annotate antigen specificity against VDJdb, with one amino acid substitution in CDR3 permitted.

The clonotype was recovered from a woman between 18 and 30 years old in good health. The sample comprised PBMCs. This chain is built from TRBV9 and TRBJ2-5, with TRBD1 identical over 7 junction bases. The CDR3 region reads CASSVVLQGMPQYF. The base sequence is TGTGCCAGCAGCGTAGTGCTACAGGGGATGCCCCAGTACTTC.